The rows below give T cell receptor beta chains drawn from one sample of a study of blood T cells in healthy people across ages. TCRdb re-called the 5' RACE reads with MiXCR, one entry per CDR3 protein. The table has about 1.6 million distinct CDR3 sequences, about 35% seen once. Sequences were obtained from blood. The receptors shown here come from a woman in her twenties or thirties in good health. Both conserved end residues are part of each CDR3. D genes are given only for firm matches. The size entry is marked missing in some rows and otherwise reads once, few, many or a size class.

-,once,TRBV25-1,TRBJ2-7,CASSEWGESSYEQYF,TGTGCCAGCAGTGAATGGGGCGAAAGCTCCTACGAGCAGTACTTC
TRBD2,few,TRBV4-2,TRBJ2-1,CASSQGLATYNEQFF,TGTGCCAGCAGCCAAGGACTAGCGACATACAATGAGCAGTTCTTC
-,-,TRBV20-1,TRBJ2-7,CSASDILREARPYEQYF,TGCAGTGCTAGTGATATTTTGAGGGAAGCGCGCCCCTACGAGCAGTACTTC
TRBD2,-,TRBV5-4,TRBJ2-1,CVSSLRGNEQFF,TGTGTCAGCAGCTTGCGGGGGAATGAGCAGTTCTTC
-,few,TRBV9,TRBJ1-2,CASSVGTPNYGYTF,TGTGCCAGCAGCGTAGGGACGCCGAACTATGGCTACACCTTC
-,few,TRBV4-1,TRBJ2-7,CASSQVVGNYEQYF,TGCGCCAGCAGCCAAGTGGTAGGGAACTACGAGCAGTACTTC
-,-,TRBV7-8,TRBJ2-1,CASSLRDYRTPYNEQFF,TGTGCCAGCAGCTTACGTGACTATCGGACACCCTACAATGAGCAGTTCTTC
-,few,TRBV20-1,TRBJ1-5,CSAGPSGTIMDQPQHF,TGCAGTGCTGGCCCCTCCGGGACAATAATGGATCAGCCCCAGCATTTT
-,few,TRBV6-2/TRBV6-3,TRBJ2-7,CASSKFRGQYEQYF,TGTGCCAGCAGCAAATTCCGGGGGCAGTACGAGCAGTACTTC
TRBD1,-,TRBV9,TRBJ1-4,CASSVGSGGKLFF,TGTGCCAGCAGCGTAGGGTCAGGGGGCAAACTGTTTTTT
-,-,TRBV30,TRBJ2-3,CAWGVLPDTQYF,TGTGCCTGGGGTGTACTCCCAGATACGCAGTATTTT
-,few,TRBV5-1,TRBJ2-1,CASSLSTAGSYNEQFF,TGCGCCAGCAGCTTGTCCACTGCGGGGTCCTACAATGAGCAGTTCTTC
-,-,TRBV5-1,TRBJ2-3,CASSLGTPRDTQYF,TGCGCCAGCAGCTTGGGGACTCCGCGGGATACGCAGTATTTT
-,many,TRBV27,TRBJ2-7,CASSFRGPSYEQYF,TGTGCCAGCAGTTTCAGGGGCCCTTCCTACGAGCAGTACTTC
-,-,TRBV2,TRBJ2-1,CASSEWLEPYNEQFF,TGTGCCAGCAGTGAATGGCTAGAACCCTACAATGAGCAGTTCTTC
-,-,TRBV3-1,TRBJ2-1,CASSQATKEQFF,TGTGCCAGCAGCCAAGCGACTAAGGAGCAGTTCTTC
-,-,TRBV7-6,TRBJ2-6,CASSSRDPRGASGANVLTF,TGTGCCAGCAGCTCGCGAGACCCCAGGGGCGCTTCTGGGGCCAACGTCCTGACTTTC
-,-,TRBV20-1,TRBJ2-5,CSASMAAQETQYF,TGCAGTGCTAGTATGGCGGCCCAAGAGACCCAGTACTTC
-,-,TRBV9,TRBJ1-4,CASSVNRGVMAGDGEKLFF,TGTGCCAGCAGCGTTAATCGCGGGGTAATGGCCGGGGATGGGGAAAAACTGTTTTTT
-,-,TRBV7-3,TRBJ2-2,CASSPGRVGAGELFF,TGTGCCAGCAGCCCAGGGCGAGTGGGGGCCGGGGAGCTGTTTTTT
TRBD2,-,TRBV4-1,TRBJ2-2,CASSPREGKNTGELFF,TGCGCCAGCAGCCCGAGGGAGGGGAAGAACACCGGGGAGCTGTTTTTT
-,-,TRBV13,TRBJ2-7,CAGSLRLTYEQYF,TGTGCCGGCAGCTTAAGGCTGACCTACGAGCAGTACTTC
-,few,TRBV20-1,TRBJ1-4,CSASFEEKLFF,TGCAGTGCTAGTTTCGAGGAAAAACTGTTTTTT
TRBD1,-,TRBV5-4,TRBJ1-2,CASSPGGQGYGYTF,TGTGCCAGCAGCCCTGGGGGACAGGGCTATGGCTACACCTTC
-,-,TRBV20-1,TRBJ1-2,CSARDQGTTYGHTF,TGCAGTGCTAGAGATCAGGGAACGACCTATGGCCACACCTTC
-,few,TRBV7-6,TRBJ1-3,CASSPQTVSSGNTIYF,TGTGCCAGCAGCCCGCAGACAGTTAGCTCTGGAAACACCATATATTTT
-,few,TRBV7-2,TRBJ2-3,CASSTRPSDTQYF,TGTGCCAGCAGCACTCGACCATCAGATACGCAGTATTTT
-,once,TRBV29-1,TRBJ2-5,CSVFRLHETQYF,TGCAGCGTTTTCAGGTTACATGAGACCCAGTACTTC
-,-,TRBV30,TRBJ2-7,CAWSGSVPSNYEQYF,TGTGCCTGGAGTGGGTCGGTCCCAAGCAACTACGAGCAGTACTTC
TRBD1,few,TRBV2,TRBJ2-7,CASRGNPGQGSEQYF,TGTGCCAGCAGAGGAAATCCGGGACAGGGGAGCGAGCAGTACTTC